Listed here is a single TCR beta chain. Its antigen remains unknown. This record comes from a study of vaccination and CD4 T cells after COVID-19. Overall study: The study collected post-vaccine samples a median around 66 days after dose two, with a range of 14 to 241.

Noted treatment: approximately 9-day PBMC culture with coronavirus spike peptide pools or control peptides (ViraFEST assay). Investigators obtained the unexposed donor's CD4+ T cells before the COVID-19 pandemic (2011-2018). It was after 10 to 11 days of culture that CD4+ T cells were isolated by negative selection. V was clipped by 5 bases and J by 7 bases, with 18 bases between them. The germline V gene has CDR1 SGHVS and CDR2 FQNEAQ. The CDR3 is 15 amino acids. An Oncomine TCR Beta short-read assay was used to sequence the DNA from cultured CD4+ T cells. TCRdb ran MiXCR on the PCR reads and lists one entry per CDR3 protein. Of 4,000 to 6,000 distinct CDR3 sequences listed, 60% were seen once; the top ten hold roughly 38%.

The source material was CD4+ T cells from blood, cultured in vitro. The receptor was isolated from a human donor in good health. This chain joins TRBV7-8 and TRBJ1-5, with D possibly being TRBD1 (6 bases). The CDR3 protein is CASSQGGGKSQPQHF. DNA for the CDR3: TGTGCCAGCAGCCAAGGGGGGGGTAAGTCCCAGCCCCAGCATTTT.